This T cell receptor (beta chain) was documented in a study of blood T cell repertoires in COVID-19. Study-wide context: Collection of acute and convalescent COVID-19 samples took place in the United States, Italy and Spain.

Trimming took off 4 bases at V and 0 bases at J, with 12 bases between the two ends. CDR3 length: 15 amino acids. Germline CDR1 LGHDT, CDR2 YNNKEL (reference sequence). How the authors handled the data: For nucleated cells, counts were estimated from reference gene primer amplification. The table came from immunoSEQ multiplex PCR; TCRdb's copy has only in-frame clones and leaves some out. V and J calls and clone size come straight from that table; D and trimming were deduced from the DNA. The table has some 140,000 clones, about four fifths seen once. This sequence originates from a woman in her sixties with acute or convalescent COVID-19. This chain connects TRBV3-1 (or the pseudogene TRBV3-2) to TRBJ1-1; no clear D. Sequencing input: peripheral blood. CDR3 DNA sequence: TGTGCCAGCAGCCGGCGACAAAAAATGAACACTGAAGCTTTCTTT. Protein product: CASSRRQKMNTEAFF.